Below, 2 T cell receptor beta chains from the same sample are listed, as sequenced in a study of response to subunit inactivated influenza vaccine. TCRdb redid the calling of the RT-PCR reads with MiXCR, one entry per CDR3 protein. The profile shows about 780,000 distinct CDR3 sequences, 18% of them singletons. The material was PBMCs from blood, obtained around 5 days after vaccination. The receptor set was obtained from a man aged 50 to 59 who received an inactivated influenza vaccine.

The J gene is TRBJ2-3, the V gene TRBV7-9; 8 bases map to TRBD2. Germline CDR1 reads SEHNR; CDR2 reads FQNEAQ (reference sequence). This CDR3 spans 13 amino acids. V lost 5 bases to trimming and J lost 8 bases; unmatched junction nucleotides: 6. The CDR3 loop is CASSPTSDVTQYF. CDR3 nucleotides: TGTGCCAGCAGCCCGACTAGCGACGTTACGCAGTATTTT.

At least ten counts were recorded for this clonotype. This chain joins TRBV12-3 or TRBV12-4 and TRBJ2-5, with D possibly TRBD2 on 6 matching bases. The CDR3 extends over 14 amino acids. Trimming removed 8 bases at V and 2 bases at J, with 15 bases between. The CDR3 coding sequence is TGTGCCAGCGGAATAGGGACTTTACAAGAGACCCAGTACTTC. Residues: CASGIGTLQETQYF.